The text below deals with one TCR beta chain. Its antigen is not known. Sequenced with the Oncomine TCR Beta short-read assay was DNA taken from cultured CD4+ T cells. TCRdb passed the PCR reads through MiXCR, listing each CDR3 protein once. The sample has about 15,000 distinct CDR3 sequences, roughly 73% seen once; the top ten hold approximately 10%. The data were obtained in a study of vaccination and CD4 T cells after COVID-19. Across the study: Each of the control cultures got a CEFX pool, an HIV-1 Nef pool, or no peptide. Study results and caveats: The great majority, 304 of 307 vaccine-specific clones, proved spike mono-reactive in convalescent patients.

Indicated treatment: 10-day PBMC culture with coronavirus spike peptide pools or control peptides (ViraFEST assay). After expanding antigen-specific T cells with peptide pools, ViraFEST sequenced their TCRs. With fresh IL-2 medium, half the medium was replaced on days 3 and 7. The material sequenced was CD4+ T cells from blood, cultured in vitro. The TCR originated in a human donor who had recovered from COVID-19.

DNA for the CDR3: TGTGCCAGCAGTTACACCCGGGGACTAGCGGGAGTAGGCGGGGAGCTGTTTTTT. Its translation is CASSYTRGLAGVGGELFF. The V call is TRBV6-5, the J call TRBJ2-2; 14 bases match TRBD2. The V gene's germline CDR1 is MNHEY and CDR2 SVGAGI. V was pared by 2 bases and J by 7 bases, with 9 bases of the junction left unmatched. The CDR3 is made up of 18 amino acids.